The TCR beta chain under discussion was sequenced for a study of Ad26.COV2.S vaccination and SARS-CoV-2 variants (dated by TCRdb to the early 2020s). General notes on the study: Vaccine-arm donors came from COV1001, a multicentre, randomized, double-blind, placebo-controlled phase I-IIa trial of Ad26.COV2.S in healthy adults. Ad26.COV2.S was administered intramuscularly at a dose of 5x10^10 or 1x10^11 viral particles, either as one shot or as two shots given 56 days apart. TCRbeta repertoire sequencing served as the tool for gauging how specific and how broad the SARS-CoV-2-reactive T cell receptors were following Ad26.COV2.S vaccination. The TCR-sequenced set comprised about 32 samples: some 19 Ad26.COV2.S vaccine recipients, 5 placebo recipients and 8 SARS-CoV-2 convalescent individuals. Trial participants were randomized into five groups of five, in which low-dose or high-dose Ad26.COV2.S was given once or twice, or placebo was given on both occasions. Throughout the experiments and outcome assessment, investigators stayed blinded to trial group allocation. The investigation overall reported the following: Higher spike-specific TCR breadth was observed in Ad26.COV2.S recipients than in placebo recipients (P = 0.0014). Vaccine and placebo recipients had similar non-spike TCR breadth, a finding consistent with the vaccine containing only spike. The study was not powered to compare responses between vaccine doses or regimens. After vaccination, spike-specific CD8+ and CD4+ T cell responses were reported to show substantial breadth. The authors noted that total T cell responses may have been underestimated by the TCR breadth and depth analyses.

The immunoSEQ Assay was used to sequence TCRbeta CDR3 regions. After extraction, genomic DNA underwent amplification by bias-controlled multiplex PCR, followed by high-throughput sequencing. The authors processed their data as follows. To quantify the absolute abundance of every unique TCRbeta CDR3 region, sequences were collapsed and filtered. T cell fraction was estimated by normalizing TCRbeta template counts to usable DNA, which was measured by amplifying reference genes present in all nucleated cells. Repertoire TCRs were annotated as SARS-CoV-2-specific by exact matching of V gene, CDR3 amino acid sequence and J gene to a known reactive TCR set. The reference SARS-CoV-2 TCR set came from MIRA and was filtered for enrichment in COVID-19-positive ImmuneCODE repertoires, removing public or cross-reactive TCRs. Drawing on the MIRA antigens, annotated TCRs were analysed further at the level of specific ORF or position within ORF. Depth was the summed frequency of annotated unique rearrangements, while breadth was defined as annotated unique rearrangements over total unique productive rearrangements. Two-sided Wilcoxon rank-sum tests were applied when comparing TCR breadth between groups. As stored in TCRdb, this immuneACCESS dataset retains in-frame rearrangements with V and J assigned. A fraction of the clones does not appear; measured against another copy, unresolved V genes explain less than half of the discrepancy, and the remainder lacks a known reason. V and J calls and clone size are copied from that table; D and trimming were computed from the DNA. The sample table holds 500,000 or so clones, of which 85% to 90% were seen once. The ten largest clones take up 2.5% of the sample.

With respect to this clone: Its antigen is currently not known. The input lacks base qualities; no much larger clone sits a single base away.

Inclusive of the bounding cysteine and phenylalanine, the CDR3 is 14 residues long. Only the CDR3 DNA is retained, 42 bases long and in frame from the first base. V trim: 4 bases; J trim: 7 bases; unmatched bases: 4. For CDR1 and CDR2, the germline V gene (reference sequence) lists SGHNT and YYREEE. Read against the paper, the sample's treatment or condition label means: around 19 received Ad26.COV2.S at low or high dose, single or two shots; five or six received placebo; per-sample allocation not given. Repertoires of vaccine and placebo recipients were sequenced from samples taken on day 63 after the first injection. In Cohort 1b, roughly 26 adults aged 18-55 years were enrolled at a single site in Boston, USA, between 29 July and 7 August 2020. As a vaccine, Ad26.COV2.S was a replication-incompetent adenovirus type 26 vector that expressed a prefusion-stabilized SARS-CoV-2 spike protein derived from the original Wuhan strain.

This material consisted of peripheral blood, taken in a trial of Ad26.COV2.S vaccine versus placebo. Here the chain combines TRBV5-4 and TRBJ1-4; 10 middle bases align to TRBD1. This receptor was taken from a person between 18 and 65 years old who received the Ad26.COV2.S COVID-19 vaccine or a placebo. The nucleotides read TGTGCCAGCAGCCGGGACAGGGGACGTGAAAAACTGTTTTTT. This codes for CASSRDRGREKLFF. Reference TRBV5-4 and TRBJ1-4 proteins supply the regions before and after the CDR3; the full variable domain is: ETGVTQSPTHLIKTRGQQVTLRCSSQSGHNTVSWYQQALGQGPQFIFQYYREEENGRGNFPPRFSGLQFPNYSSELNVNALELDDSALYLCASSRDRGREKLFFGSGTQLSVL.